This T cell receptor beta chain was documented in a study of PD-L1 blockade in urothelial cancer. Method: immunoSEQ multiplex PCR; TCRdb's copy keeps in-frame clones and lacks some. The sample includes tens of thousands of clones, roughly 84% of them seen just once. This CDR3 region has 11 residues. Looked up from germline, CDR1 is DFQATT and CDR2 is SNEGSKA (reference sequence). V lost 5 bases, J lost 7 bases, and 10 bases lay in between. Time point described: pretreatment peripheral blood. J is TRBJ2-3 and V is TRBV20-1, with a tentative D call TRBD2 (6 bases). The receptor was isolated from a man in his forties or fifties with urothelial cancer. Here the sequenced sample was PBMCs, taken around atezolizumab (anti-PD-L1) treatment. The CDR3: CSAGTSYTQYF. CDR3 DNA sequence: TGCAGTGCTGGGACTTCCTATACGCAGTATTTT.